Sequencing of this T cell receptor (beta chain) was carried out in a study of cytomegalovirus exposure and HLA in healthy donors. Study-wide findings and caveats: Data from an earlier analysis indicated that most TCR beta V segments were productive either about 87% or about 30% of the time.

The CDR3 runs to 15 residues. Losses at the gene ends were 2 bases for V and 3 bases for J; bases not matched to a gene: 7. The germline gives CDR1 MNHNS, CDR2 SASEGT. Vbeta (60) and Jbeta (13) primers were used in the PCR. The assay was immunoSEQ multiplex PCR, and TCRdb's table has in-frame clones only and misses some. The data contain just under 65,000 clones, roughly 75% of them singletons. As concerns this clone: Antigen unknown.

Donors consisted of healthy bone marrow donors. The sequenced sample consisted of PBMCs. This TCR was sampled from a woman in her thirties in good health and CMV-seronegative. This rearrangement joins TRBV6-1 to TRBJ2-7, with TRBD1 matching over 7 bases. This CDR3 reads CASSEQRGGIYEQYF. The DNA of the CDR3 is TGTGCCAGCAGTGAACAGCGAGGGGGCATCTACGAGCAGTACTTC.